Listed below are T cell receptor beta chains from one sample, sequenced in a study of read filtering for tumor transcriptome and immune sequencing. TCRdb independently ran MiXCR on the reads; one entry per CDR3 protein. The table shows about 90,000 distinct CDR3 sequences, with roughly an eighth occurring only once. Sequenced input: a population of CD138-negative cells sorted from bone marrow. The receptors stem from a donor over 35 with multiple myeloma. CDR3s include the opening cysteine and the closing phenylalanine or tryptophan. The order of the fields is clone size, J gene, V gene, D gene, CDR3 protein, CDR3 DNA. The D gene is left open where the match is weak. Clone size is not always given. Where it is, it says once, few, many or a class for expanded clones.

clone size: many; J gene: TRBJ1-1; V gene: TRBV2; D gene: TRBD1; CDR3 protein: CASKRTGGDTEAFF; CDR3 DNA: TGTGCCAGCAAACGGACAGGGGGGGACACTGAAGCTTTCTTT
clone size: many; J gene: TRBJ2-2; V gene: TRBV6-6; D gene: .; CDR3 protein: CASRWGAEVGELFF; CDR3 DNA: TGTGCCAGCAGATGGGGGGCGGAGGTCGGGGAGCTGTTTTTT
clone size: many; J gene: TRBJ2-1; V gene: TRBV7-8; D gene: .; CDR3 protein: CASSLLPKQTRTYNEQFF; CDR3 DNA: TGTGCCAGCAGCTTACTACCCAAGCAAACTCGAACATACAATGAGCAGTTCTTC
clone size: many; J gene: TRBJ1-5; V gene: TRBV20-1; D gene: TRBD1; CDR3 protein: CSARQGAFQPQHF; CDR3 DNA: TGCAGTGCTAGACAGGGGGCCTTTCAGCCCCAGCATTTT
clone size: many; J gene: TRBJ2-2; V gene: TRBV30; D gene: .; CDR3 protein: CAWSGGVDTGELFF; CDR3 DNA: TGTGCCTGGAGTGGAGGGGTGGACACCGGGGAGCTGTTTTTT
clone size: many; J gene: TRBJ2-1; V gene: TRBV6-5; D gene: .; CDR3 protein: CASSSPLYNEQFF; CDR3 DNA: TGTGCCAGCAGTTCCCCCCTCTACAATGAGCAGTTCTTC
clone size: many; J gene: TRBJ1-6; V gene: TRBV7-3; D gene: .; CDR3 protein: CASSSLYNSPLHF; CDR3 DNA: TGTGCCAGCAGCTCACTTTATAATTCACCCCTCCACTTT
clone size: many; J gene: TRBJ2-7; V gene: TRBV2; D gene: TRBD1; CDR3 protein: CASSVVQQGYEQYF; CDR3 DNA: TGTGCCAGCAGTGTCGTGCAACAGGGGTACGAGCAGTACTTC
clone size: many; J gene: TRBJ1-1; V gene: TRBV5-1; D gene: .; CDR3 protein: CASSYSGTNTEAFF; CDR3 DNA: TGCGCCAGCAGCTACTCAGGGACGAACACTGAAGCTTTCTTT
clone size: many; J gene: TRBJ2-1; V gene: TRBV20-1; D gene: .; CDR3 protein: CSARGLGSYNEQFF; CDR3 DNA: TGCAGTGCTAGGGGGCTGGGGTCCTACAATGAGCAGTTCTTC
clone size: many; J gene: TRBJ1-1; V gene: TRBV5-1; D gene: .; CDR3 protein: CASSLVSENTEAFF; CDR3 DNA: TGCGCCAGCAGCTTGGTATCGGAGAACACTGAAGCTTTCTTT
clone size: many; J gene: TRBJ2-1; V gene: TRBV28; D gene: .; CDR3 protein: CASSSNEQFF; CDR3 DNA: TGTGCCAGCAGTTCAAACGAGCAGTTCTTC
clone size: many; J gene: TRBJ2-4; V gene: TRBV28; D gene: .; CDR3 protein: CASSSPVDDIQYF; CDR3 DNA: TGTGCCAGCAGTTCCCCTGTCGACGACATTCAGTACTTC
clone size: many; J gene: TRBJ2-1; V gene: TRBV28; D gene: TRBD2; CDR3 protein: CASRSGGSSYNEQFF; CDR3 DNA: TGTGCCAGCAGGTCCGGGGGGAGCTCCTACAATGAGCAGTTCTTC
clone size: many; J gene: TRBJ1-5; V gene: TRBV19; D gene: TRBD1; CDR3 protein: CASRYRDSNQPQHF; CDR3 DNA: TGTGCCAGTAGATACCGGGACAGTAATCAGCCCCAGCATTTT
clone size: many; J gene: TRBJ2-5; V gene: TRBV2; D gene: TRBD1; CDR3 protein: CASSPITGGRETQYF; CDR3 DNA: TGTGCCAGCAGTCCAATAACAGGGGGCCGTGAGACCCAGTACTTC
clone size: many; J gene: TRBJ1-1; V gene: TRBV12-3/TRBV12-4; D gene: .; CDR3 protein: CASSQNTEAFF; CDR3 DNA: TGTGCCAGCAGCCAGAACACTGAAGCTTTCTTT
clone size: many; J gene: TRBJ2-3; V gene: TRBV7-8; D gene: TRBD1; CDR3 protein: CASSLGTVTDTQYF; CDR3 DNA: TGTGCCAGCAGCCTCGGGACAGTCACAGATACGCAGTATTTT
clone size: many; J gene: TRBJ2-2; V gene: TRBV13; D gene: .; CDR3 protein: CASSFGKFTGELFF; CDR3 DNA: TGTGCCAGCAGCTTCGGGAAATTCACCGGGGAGCTGTTTTTT
clone size: many; J gene: TRBJ2-2; V gene: TRBV6-2/TRBV6-3; D gene: TRBD2; CDR3 protein: CASIRRQAGESAGELFF; CDR3 DNA: TGTGCCAGCATTCGGAGGCAAGCGGGAGAATCCGCCGGGGAGCTGTTTTTT
clone size: many; J gene: TRBJ2-3; V gene: TRBV3-1; D gene: .; CDR3 protein: CASSQKRADTQYF; CDR3 DNA: TGTGCCAGCAGCCAGAAGAGGGCAGATACGCAGTATTTT
clone size: many; J gene: TRBJ2-5; V gene: TRBV7-9; D gene: TRBD2; CDR3 protein: CASSLGGSGIFQETQYF; CDR3 DNA: TGTGCCAGCAGCTTAGGGGGTAGCGGGATCTTCCAAGAGACCCAGTACTTC
clone size: many; J gene: TRBJ2-3; V gene: TRBV7-3; D gene: .; CDR3 protein: CASSLGIYHGGTDTQYF; CDR3 DNA: TGTGCCAGCAGCTTAGGTATCTATCACGGCGGCACAGATACGCAGTATTTT
clone size: many; J gene: TRBJ2-5; V gene: TRBV28; D gene: .; CDR3 protein: CASSYAGNYPRGTQYF; CDR3 DNA: TGTGCCAGCAGTTACGCGGGAAACTACCCTCGTGGGACCCAGTACTTC
clone size: many; J gene: TRBJ2-3; V gene: TRBV6-2/TRBV6-3; D gene: .; CDR3 protein: CASSYVDTQYF; CDR3 DNA: TGTGCCAGCAGTTATGTGGATACGCAGTATTTT
clone size: .; J gene: TRBJ2-1; V gene: TRBV11-3; D gene: .; CDR3 protein: CASSFTWGERVYNEQFF; CDR3 DNA: TGTGCCAGCAGCTTCACTTGGGGAGAGCGAGTATACAATGAGCAGTTCTTC
clone size: many; J gene: TRBJ1-2; V gene: TRBV29-1; D gene: .; CDR3 protein: CSFRPQADYGYTF; CDR3 DNA: TGCAGCTTCCGGCCACAAGCTGACTATGGCTACACCTTC
clone size: many; J gene: TRBJ2-3; V gene: TRBV10-3; D gene: TRBD2; CDR3 protein: CAINVEAGVGDTQYF; CDR3 DNA: TGTGCCATCAATGTTGAAGCGGGAGTAGGAGATACGCAGTATTTT